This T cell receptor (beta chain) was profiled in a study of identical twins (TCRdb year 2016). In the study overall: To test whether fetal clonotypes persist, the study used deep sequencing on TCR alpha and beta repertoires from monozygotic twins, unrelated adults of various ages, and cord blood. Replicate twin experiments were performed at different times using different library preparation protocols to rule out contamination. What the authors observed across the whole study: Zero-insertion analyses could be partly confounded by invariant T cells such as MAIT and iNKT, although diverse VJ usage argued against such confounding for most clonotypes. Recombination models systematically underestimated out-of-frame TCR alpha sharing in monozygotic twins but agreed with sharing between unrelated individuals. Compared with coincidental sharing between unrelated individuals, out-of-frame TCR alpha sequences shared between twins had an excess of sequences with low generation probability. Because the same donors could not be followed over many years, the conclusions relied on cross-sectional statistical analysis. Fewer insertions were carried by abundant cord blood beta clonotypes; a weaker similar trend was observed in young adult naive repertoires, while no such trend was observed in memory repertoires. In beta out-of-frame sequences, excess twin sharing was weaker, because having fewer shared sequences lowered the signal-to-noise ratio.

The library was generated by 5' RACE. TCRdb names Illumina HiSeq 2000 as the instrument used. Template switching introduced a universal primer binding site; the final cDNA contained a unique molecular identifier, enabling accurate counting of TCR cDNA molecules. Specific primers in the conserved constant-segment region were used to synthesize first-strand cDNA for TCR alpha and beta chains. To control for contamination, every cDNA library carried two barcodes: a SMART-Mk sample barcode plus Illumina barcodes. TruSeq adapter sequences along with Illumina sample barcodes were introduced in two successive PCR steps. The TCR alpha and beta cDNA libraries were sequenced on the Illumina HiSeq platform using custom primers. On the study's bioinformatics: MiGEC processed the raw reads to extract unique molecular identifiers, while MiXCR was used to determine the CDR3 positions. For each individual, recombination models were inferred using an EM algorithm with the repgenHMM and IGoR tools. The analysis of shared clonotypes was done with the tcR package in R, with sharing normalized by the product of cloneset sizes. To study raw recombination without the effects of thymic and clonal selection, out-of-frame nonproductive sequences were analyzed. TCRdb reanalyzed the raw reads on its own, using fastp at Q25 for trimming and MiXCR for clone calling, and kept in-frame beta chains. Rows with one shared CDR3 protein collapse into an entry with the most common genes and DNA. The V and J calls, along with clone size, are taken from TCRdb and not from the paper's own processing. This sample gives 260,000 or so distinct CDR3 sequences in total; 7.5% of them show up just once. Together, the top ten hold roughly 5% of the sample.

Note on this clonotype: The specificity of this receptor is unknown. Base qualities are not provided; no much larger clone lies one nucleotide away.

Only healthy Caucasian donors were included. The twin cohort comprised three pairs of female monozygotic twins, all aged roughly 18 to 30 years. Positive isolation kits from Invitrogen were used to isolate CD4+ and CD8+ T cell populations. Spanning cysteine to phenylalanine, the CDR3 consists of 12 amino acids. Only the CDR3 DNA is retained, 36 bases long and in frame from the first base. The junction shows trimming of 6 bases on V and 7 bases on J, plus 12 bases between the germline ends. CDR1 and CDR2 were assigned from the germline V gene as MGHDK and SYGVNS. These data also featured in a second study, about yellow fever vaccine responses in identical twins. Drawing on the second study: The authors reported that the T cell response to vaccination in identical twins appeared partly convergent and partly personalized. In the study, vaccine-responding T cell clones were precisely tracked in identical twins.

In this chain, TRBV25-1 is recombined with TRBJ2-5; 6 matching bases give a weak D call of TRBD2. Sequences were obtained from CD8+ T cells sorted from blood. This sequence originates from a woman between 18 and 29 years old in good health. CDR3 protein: CASSPLGGTQYF. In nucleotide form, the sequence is TGTGCCAGCAGCCCCTTGGGAGGGACCCAGTACTTC.